Reported below is one T cell receptor (beta chain). The source of the sample is a study of cytotoxic CD8 clonotypes in ibrutinib-treated CLL. Study-level background: Some 25 partial and 2 complete responses; at median roughly 6 years, 14 remitted, about twelve progressed. Samples yielded averages of 250,000 or so productive templates and more than 90,000 productive rearrangements.

Generated by immunoSEQ multiplex PCR, the TCRdb table keeps only in-frame clones and is missing some. Of about 310,000 clones listed, around four fifths are singletons. The ends were cut back, 4 bases at V and 0 bases at J, with 10 bases in the middle. This CDR3 region has 14 residues. Germline V CDR1 and CDR2: SGHVS, FQNEAQ. This TCR was recovered from a human donor with chronic lymphocytic leukemia. The sample in question was PBMCs, obtained before ibrutinib treatment. The chain recombines TRBV7-8 with TRBJ2-7; D unresolved. The CDR3, as DNA: TGTGCCAGCAGCTATCGGGTGGACTCCTACGAGCAGTACTTC. As protein: CASSYRVDSYEQYF.